This T cell receptor (beta chain) was recovered during a study of graft-versus-host responses after intestinal transplantation (dated by TCRdb to the early 2020s). Broadly, across the study: The transplants that recipients got were multivisceral, liver-intestinal, or isolated intestinal. To identify alloreactive clones, pre-transplant mixed lymphocyte reaction products were sequenced and then compared with unstimulated pre-transplant donor and recipient T cells. Rather than going through the commercial service, samples from a few later patients were sequenced in-house on an Illumina MiSeq and processed with MiXCR. Donor T cell macrochimerism was defined as a peak of at least 4% donor T cells among recipient peripheral blood mononuclear cells. A cohort of approximately 24 intestinal transplant recipients, including one retransplant, was enrolled, and 3 patients lacking pretransplant specimens were excluded. All recipients received anti-thymocyte globulin induction followed by maintenance tacrolimus and steroids for about three years. Bulk TCR-beta CDR3 sequencing was used to track graft-versus-host and host-versus-graft alloreactive T cell clones in the graft, circulation and bone marrow after intestinal transplantation. Study-wide findings and limitations: The conclusions were limited by the relatively low number and heterogeneity of the intestinal transplant patients. In patients with donor T cell macrochimerism, the allografts had high GvH to HvG T cell clonal ratios. Early after transplant, declines in HvG clones were associated with peak levels of circulating GvH clones. GvH clones were detected in recipient bone marrow, and some of these GvH clones were observed earlier in ileal mucosa or blood, consistent with an intestinal mucosal origin.

At the junction V is shortened by 5 bases and J by 4 bases; bases outside the gene matches: 5. Including cysteine and phenylalanine, the CDR3 has 13 amino acids. Kept here is only the CDR3 DNA, which spans 39 bases and is read in frame from base 1. CDR1 MDHEN and CDR2 SYDVKM were looked up in the germline V gene. The label giving this sample's time point can be read as: cells obtained before transplantation from donor or recipient. CD3+CD4+ and CD3+CD8+ populations were FACS-sorted from unstimulated pre-transplant donor and recipient cells taken from spleen or lymph nodes. A remark on this clone: The antigen this receptor binds is unknown. Base qualities are not provided; no much larger clone lies one nucleotide away.

The receptor library was made with the immunoSEQ multiplex PCR assay. For most patients, genomic DNA was isolated with the Qiagen DNeasy Blood and Tissue Kit and shipped frozen to Adaptive Biotechnologies for TCR sequencing. Adaptive Biotechnologies carried out high-throughput TCR-beta CDR3 sequencing of genomic DNA for most patients. Regarding the original processing steps: TCR sequencing data were retrieved from Adaptive's ImmunoSEQ software for roughly 20 patients, whereas three other patients were processed with MiXCR and VDJtools. To correct CD4 versus CD8 sorting errors, any sequence found in both subsets at a frequency ratio below 5:1 was removed. CDR3 nucleotide sequences shared between donor and recipient were removed because the origin of such sequences could not be assigned. At least 2-fold expansion over unstimulated cells and a minimum CFSE-low frequency of 0.002% (template counts) or 0.001% (read counts) were required for clones to be classified as alloreactive. Mappable clones were those detected in sequenced pre-transplant spleen, lymph node, or MLR CFSE-low populations of the donor or recipient. Cumulative frequency of alloreactive clones was calculated as a percentage of all sequences weighted by copy number. TCRdb limited this immuneACCESS table to in-frame rearrangements with V and J called. A share of clones is missing; checked studies link under half to unresolved V genes, and the rest is unexplained. That table gives V, J and clone size, and the DNA gave D and trimming. This sample gives about 90,000 clones in total; around 93% of them show up just once. The ten largest clones take up 1.1% of the sample.

This receptor was obtained from a human donor who was the organ donor for an intestinal transplant. The source material was unstimulated CD8+ T cells sorted from spleen or lymph node cells, sampled before transplant. The V and J genes are TRBV28 and TRBJ2-7, and 7 junctional nucleotides match TRBD1. The CDR3 amino acid sequence is: CASSGRRGYEQYF. The nucleotide sequence is given as TGTGCCAGCAGTGGTCGCAGGGGGTACGAGCAGTACTTC.